Each of the 19 T cell receptor beta chains below was sequenced from the same sample in a study of blood T cell repertoires in COVID-19 (dated by TCRdb to about 2020). Library preparation was by the immunoSEQ multiplex PCR assay. Entries here come from immuneACCESS through TCRdb and include only in-frame sequences with V and J called. Some clones fail to appear in such tables; in the studies checked, an unresolved V gene covers under half of the shortfall, and the cause of the remainder is unknown. A total of 310,000 or so clones appear in this sample, around 87% of them only once. The ten largest clones capture 2.1% of the sample. The source material was peripheral blood. The receptors come from a woman under 40 who had recovered from COVID-19.

This rearrangement joins TRBV30 to TRBJ1-5, with a weak D call TRBD1 (5 bases). The CDR3 consists of 13 residues. With 5 bases removed from V and 3 bases from J, the gap between germline ends came to 11 bases. Germline CDR1 GTSNPN, CDR2 SVGIG (reference sequence). DNA of the CDR3: TGTGCCTGGTCGGACACAACCAATCAGCCCCAGCATTTT. This gives the protein CAWSDTTNQPQHF.

V is TRBV5-1 and J is TRBJ2-1; a weak D match, TRBD2 (6 bases). V gave up 2 bases and J gave up 8 bases, with 14 bases separating them. The CDR3 runs 14 residues. Looked up from germline, CDR1 is SGHRS and CDR2 is YFSETQ. CDR3 coding DNA: TGCGCCAGCAGCTTTTTACTTAGCGGAGATGAGCAGTTCTTC. This codes for CASSFLLSGDEQFF.

This clone turned up a few times. The J gene is TRBJ1-1, the V gene TRBV19; D unresolved. The germline V gene encodes CDR1 LNHDA and CDR2 SQIVND (reference sequence). The V and J ends lost 7 bases and 5 bases respectively, with 20 bases between them. CDR3 length: 15 residues. The CDR3 protein is CASTLIPQVGTEAFF. The DNA for the CDR3 is TGTGCCAGTACCCTTATCCCCCAGGTTGGGACTGAAGCTTTCTTT.

The V call is TRBV4-1, the J call TRBJ1-1; D is undetermined. The CDR3 is 14 amino acids. The germline V gene encodes CDR1 MGHRA and CDR2 YSYEKL. Trimming stripped 1 base from V and 1 base from J, with 7 bases between. The CDR3 here is CASSQASGNTEAFF. Written as DNA, the CDR3 is TGCGCCAGCAGCCAAGCGTCAGGGAACACTGAAGCTTTCTTT.

This clone has a single count. The chain joins TRBV27 to TRBJ2-7; D is undetermined. Germline V lookup: CDR1 MNHEY, CDR2 SMNVEV (reference sequence). The V and J ends lost 5 bases and 4 bases respectively, with 12 bases between them. The length of the CDR3 is 13 residues. CDR3 nucleotides: TGTGCCAGCAGTATCACCCCACGGTACGAGCAGTACTTC. Its translation is CASSITPRYEQYF.

This clone was counted once. The chain employs TRBV7-2 and TRBJ2-2, with a possible D match to TRBD2 (6 bases). This CDR3 spans 16 amino acids. Trimming took 7 bases from V and 0 from J, leaving 15 bases between them. CDR1 is SGHTA and CDR2 is FQGNSA in the germline V gene. The CDR3 loop reads CASNKVAVANTGELFF. DNA of the CDR3: TGTGCCAGCAATAAGGTAGCGGTCGCGAACACCGGGGAGCTGTTTTTT.

The J gene is TRBJ2-7, the V gene TRBV28; D uncertain. CDR3 length equals 14 residues. Per germline, CDR1 MDHEN and CDR2 SYDVKM. V was cut by 3 bases and J by 2 bases, with 11 bases left in between. The CDR3: CASSFRLTPYEQYF. The CDR3 DNA reads TGTGCCAGCAGTTTTCGCCTAACCCCCTACGAGCAGTACTTC.

This clone was observed a single time. V and J are TRBV6-5 and TRBJ2-5; 8 nucleotides match TRBD1. The V gene's germline CDR1 is MNHEY and CDR2 SVGAGI. This CDR3 is 14 amino acids long. J lost 4 bases, V lost 6 bases, and 7 bases had no gene match. This CDR3 is CASRLRQGRETQYF. In DNA, the CDR3 is TGTGCCAGCAGGCTCAGACAGGGGCGAGAGACCCAGTACTTC.

The V call is TRBV13, the J call TRBJ2-2, with TRBD1 matching over 9 bases. Germline CDR1 and CDR2: PRHDT and FYEKMQ (reference sequence). The CDR3 is 17 amino acids. The V gene end was trimmed by 1 base and the J gene end by 7 bases; junction bases not matched to a gene: 10. The CDR3 region is CASSLEGQGENGGELFF. CDR3 sequence (DNA): TGTGCCAGCAGCTTAGAGGGACAGGGAGAAAATGGCGGGGAGCTGTTTTTT.

The chain recombines TRBV7-3 with TRBJ2-5; D is perhaps TRBD2 (5 bases). The CDR3 contains 13 residues. The V end was cut by 1 base, the J end by 4 bases, with 7 bases between. Germline CDR1 reads SGHTA; CDR2 reads FQGTGA. CDR3 amino acids: CASSLREGETQYF. The CDR3 DNA reads TGTGCCAGCAGCTTAAGAGAGGGAGAGACCCAGTACTTC.

This chain connects TRBV28 to TRBJ1-6; weak D call: TRBD1 (5 bases). V lost 6 bases and J lost 0, with 15 bases in between. The germline V gene has CDR1 MDHEN and CDR2 SYDVKM. The CDR3 is 17 amino acids. The chain's CDR3 is CASSPAQGSSYNSPLHF. In DNA, the CDR3 is TGTGCCAGCAGCCCCGCGCAGGGTAGCTCCTATAATTCACCCCTCCACTTT.

The chain uses TRBV7-9 and TRBJ1-2, with D possibly TRBD1 on 5 matching bases. Trimming cost V 1 base and J 7 bases, with 13 bases left between them. The CDR3 spans 14 residues. Germline CDR1 is SEHNR and CDR2 is FQNEAQ (reference sequence). The CDR3 nucleotides read TGTGCCAGCAGCTTAGAGGCCCAGGGCGGTGGCTACACCTTC. It codes for CASSLEAQGGGYTF. The variable domain in full, with the rest retrieved from reference TRBV7-9 and TRBJ1-2, is DTGVSQNPRHKITKRGQNVTFRCDPISEHNRLYWYRQTLGQGPEFLTYFQNEAQLEKSRLLSDRFSAERPKGSFSTLEIQRTEQGDSAMYLCASSLEAQGGGYTFGSGTRLTVV.

The rearrangement links TRBV7-2 to TRBJ2-7, with D perhaps TRBD1 (5 bases). Germline V gene sequence: CDR1 SGHTA, CDR2 FQGNSA. The CDR3 extends over 11 amino acids. Trimming took off 1 base at V and 11 bases at J, with 9 bases between the two ends. This CDR3 is CASSLGRVEYF. CDR3 sequence (DNA): TGTGCCAGCAGCTTAGGCAGGGTGGAGTACTTC. Full variable domain (rest looked up from reference TRBV7-2 and TRBJ2-7): GAGVSQSPSNKVTEKGKDVELRCDPISGHTALYWYRQSLGQGLEFLIYFQGNSAPDKSGLPSDRFSAERTGGSVSTLTIQRTQQEDSAVYLCASSLGRVEYFGPGTRLTVT.

The CDR3, as DNA: TGTGCCAGCAGTCACGACAGGGTTGTGAACACTGAAGCTTTCTTT. Residues: CASSHDRVVNTEAFF. The rearrangement joins TRBV6-5 to TRBJ1-1; TRBD1 aligns across 7 bases. The CDR3 covers 15 residues. The V and J ends lost 5 bases and 0 bases, in that order; junction bases with no gene match: 6. Germline V gene lookup returns CDR1 MNHEY and CDR2 SVGAGI.

Concerning this clone: This specimen includes other DNA sequences encoding the same CDR3. The chain uses TRBV2 and TRBJ2-3; 10 positions agree with TRBD1. Germline CDR1 reads SNHLY; CDR2 reads FYNNEI. Unmatched junction bases numbered 0, after V lost 3 bases and J lost 3 bases. This CDR3 has 14 amino acids. CDR3 protein: CASSEGQGTDTQYF. The CDR3 DNA is TGTGCCAGCAGTGAGGGACAGGGGACAGATACGCAGTATTTT.

The V gene is TRBV3-1 (or the pseudogene TRBV3-2), the J gene TRBJ1-3; 9 bases map to TRBD1. The V gene's germline CDR1 is LGHDT and CDR2 YNNKEL (reference sequence). The V segment lost 5 bases and the J segment 4 bases; nucleotides outside the gene matches: 6. The CDR3 spans 15 residues. The CDR3 is CASSAGTGRGNTIYF. The CDR3 DNA sequence: TGTGCCAGCAGCGCGGGGACAGGGAGAGGAAACACCATATATTTT.

The chain is built from TRBV9 and TRBJ2-1, with 8 bases aligning to TRBD1. V was clipped by 0 bases and J by 3 bases; unmatched bases: 5. Germline CDR1 is SGDLS and CDR2 is YYNGEE. This CDR3 is built from 16 residues. CDR3 amino acids: CASSVDGGTGYNEQFF. The CDR3 DNA follows: TGTGCCAGCAGCGTAGATGGCGGGACAGGCTACAATGAGCAGTTCTTC.

The genes are TRBV30 and TRBJ1-1; no reliable D call. CDR1 GTSNPN and CDR2 SVGIG come from the germline V gene (reference sequence). There are 11 residues in the CDR3. Trimming removed 7 bases at V and 4 bases at J, with 10 bases between. In nucleotides, the CDR3 is TGTGCCTTCCAAGAGGGCACTGAAGCTTTCTTT. Its translation: CAFQEGTEAFF.

This chain connects TRBV28 to TRBJ2-1; D may be TRBD1 (6 bases). CDR1 and CDR2 (germline): MDHEN, SYDVKM. The CDR3 is 15 residues long. Trimming stripped 3 bases from V and 6 bases from J, with 15 bases between. The CDR3 DNA sequence: TGTGCCAGCAGTTTCGAGACAGGATATGGCAATGAGCAGTTCTTC. Its translation is CASSFETGYGNEQFF.